The 10 T cell receptor beta chains presented below share a single source sample, sequenced in a study of Graves' ophthalmopathy and Graves' hyperthyroidism. From RNA, the CDR3 regions of TCR beta chains were amplified and sequenced. An opening RT-PCR round employed HTBI primers and preceded a second-round multiplex PCR. TCRdb used MiXCR to reprocess the multiplex PCR reads, holding one entry per CDR3 protein. Found here are about 1.1 million distinct CDR3 sequences, about 35% of them singletons; the top ten hold 8.5% to 14%. Sequences were obtained from peripheral blood or thyroid tissue (not recorded which). The receptors originated from an adult man with Graves' hyperthyroidism.

This clonotype was recorded at least ten times. This chain connects TRBV10-3 to TRBJ2-2; 7 positions agree with TRBD1. Germline assignment: CDR1 ENHRY and CDR2 SYGVKD. The ends lost 4 bases at V and 3 bases at J; junction bases unmatched: 2. The CDR3 is made up of 14 amino acids. The chain's CDR3 is CAISGGQYTGELFF. The CDR3 bases are TGTGCCATCAGTGGGGGACAGTACACCGGGGAGCTGTTTTTT.

Concerning this clonotype itself: Relative to the germline gene, one junction end is altered; a read error may explain this. The rearrangement links TRBV6-5 to TRBJ1-1; D gene uncertain. This CDR3 is 12 amino acids long. Germline V CDR1 and CDR2: MNHEY, SVGAGI. CDR3 coding DNA: TGTGCCTCCAGCGGGCCCGGAGGTGAAGCTCTCTTT. It translates to CASSGPGGEALF.

This clonotype was recorded many times. The chain employs TRBV7-2 and TRBJ1-5, with D hard to call. V lost 6 bases, J lost 0 bases, and 9 bases lay in between. Per the germline V gene, CDR1 is SGHTA and CDR2 is FQGNSA. The CDR3 has 14 amino acids. The CDR3 loop is CASRGGNSNQPQHF. The DNA of the CDR3 is TGTGCCAGCAGGGGAGGAAATAGCAATCAGCCCCAGCATTTT.

The table lists this clonotype with a count of one. This rearrangement joins TRBV4-3 to TRBJ1-1, with no clear D. The CDR3 loop spans 16 amino acids. Germline values: CDR1 LGHNA, CDR2 YSLEER. With 0 bases removed from V and 4 bases from J, the gap between germline ends came to 15 bases. The CDR3 loop reads CASSQDWVGLGTEAFF. The CDR3 nucleotides are TGCGCCAGCAGCCAAGATTGGGTGGGTCTCGGCACTGAAGCTTTCTTT.

V and J are TRBV4-3 and TRBJ1-3; D possibly corresponds to TRBD1 (5 bases). The CDR3 consists of 17 residues. Trimming pared 2 bases from V and 0 bases from J, leaving 14 bases between. In germline, CDR1 is LGHNA, CDR2 YSLEER. The CDR3 here is CASSQKRDANSGNTIYF. The CDR3 DNA reads TGCGCCAGCAGCCAAAAAAGGGACGCCAACTCTGGAAACACCATATATTTT.

V and J are TRBV4-2 and TRBJ2-6; maybe TRBD2 (5 bases). The CDR3 covers 16 residues. V shed 1 base and J shed 2 bases, with 9 bases lying between them. Germline-derived CDR1 and CDR2 are LGHNA and YNFKEQ. The CDR3 loop reads CASSQGLGAGANVLTF. The CDR3 nucleotides read TGTGCCAGCAGCCAAGGTCTCGGGGCTGGGGCCAACGTCCTGACTTTC.

For this clonotype: Germline is not matched at one junction end, which may reflect a read error. The chain recombines TRBV10-3 with TRBJ1-1; D uncertain. CDR3 length: 15 amino acids. Germline values: CDR1 ENHRY, CDR2 SYGVKD. The CDR3 region is CASSAGSTRSTEAFF. The CDR3 nucleotides are TGTGCCAGCAGTGCTGGGTCGACCAGGAGCACTGAAGCTTTCTTT.

This clonotype was observed many times. This chain links TRBV29-1 with TRBJ1-2; TRBD1 matches at 7 bases. The CDR3 is 13 amino acids. V was clipped by 7 bases and J by 4 bases; unmatched bases: 9. Germline CDR1 is SQVTM and CDR2 is ANQGSEA. In DNA form, the CDR3 reads TGCAGCGCCACAGGGGTCACAATCTATGGCTACACCTTC. Amino acid sequence: CSATGVTIYGYTF.

The chain has TRBV29-1 and TRBJ1-5, with TRBD1 identical over 12 bases. V gave up 7 bases and J gave up 1 base; unmatched junction bases: 5. The CDR3 runs 15 residues. The germline gives CDR1 SQVTM, CDR2 ANQGSEA. The CDR3 loop reads CSGGDRGRSNQPQHF. Here the CDR3 DNA reads TGCAGCGGGGGGGACAGGGGGCGAAGCAATCAGCCCCAGCATTTT.

This clonotype was counted many times. The chain has TRBV10-3 and TRBJ1-1; D remains unclear. The V gene lost 4 bases and the J gene lost 4 bases, with 13 bases spanning the gap. The CDR3 has 14 residues. Germline V gene data show CDR1 as ENHRY and CDR2 as SYGVKD. In nucleotides, the CDR3 is TGTGCCATCAGTGTCCAACCGTCAATCACTGAAGCTTTCTTT. Its protein product is CAISVQPSITEAFF.